Sequencing of this T cell receptor (beta chain) was carried out in a study of T cell repertoires in cytomegalovirus infection. This clonotype came up a few times. No antigen is known for it. Notes on the study in general: Summed public TCR beta family frequency identified CMV carriers bearing the relevant HLA.

MiXCR, run by TCRdb on the reads, gives a single entry per CDR3 protein. The sample includes roughly 730,000 distinct CDR3 sequences, around a third seen only once; the top ten take 15% to 20%. CDR1 and CDR2 from the germline V gene are LGHNA and YNFKEQ. The V and J ends lost 2 bases and 0 bases respectively, with 17 bases between them. The CDR3 has 18 amino acids. This clonotype was obtained from a human donor in good health (CMV status not recorded). Some clones in this sample may be carry-over from other donors' samples. The sequencing used cultured PBMCs, collected from culture after CMV antigen stimulation. The chain carries TRBV4-2 and TRBJ1-5; TRBD1 might be the D (5 bases). CDR3 region: CASSQRRGVPYSNQPQHF. The CDR3 bases are TGTGCCAGCAGCCAAAGGCGGGGGGTACCCTATAGCAATCAGCCCCAGCATTTT.